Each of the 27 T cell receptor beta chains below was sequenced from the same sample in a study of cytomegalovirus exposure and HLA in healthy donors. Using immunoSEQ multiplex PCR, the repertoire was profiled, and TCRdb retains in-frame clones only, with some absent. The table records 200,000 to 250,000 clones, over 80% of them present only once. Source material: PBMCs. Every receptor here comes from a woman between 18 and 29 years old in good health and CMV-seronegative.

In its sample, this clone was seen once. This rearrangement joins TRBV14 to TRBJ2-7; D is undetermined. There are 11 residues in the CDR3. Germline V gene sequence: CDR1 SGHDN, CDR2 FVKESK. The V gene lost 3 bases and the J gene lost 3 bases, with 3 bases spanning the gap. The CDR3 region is CASSHSYEQYF. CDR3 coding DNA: TGTGCCAGCAGCCACAGCTACGAGCAGTACTTC.

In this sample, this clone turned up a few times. The CDR3 DNA follows: TGTGCCAGTAGTATCTCCAGGGGGGCGAGCACTGAAGCTTTCTTT. This translates into CASSISRGASTEAFF. The chain couples TRBV19 to TRBJ1-1, with TRBD1 matching 7 bases. V dropped 3 bases and J dropped 4; count of bases not matched to a gene: 8. CDR3 size: 15 residues. Germline assignment: CDR1 LNHDA and CDR2 SQIVND (reference sequence).

CDR3 coding DNA: TGTGCCACTCGGACAGCCTATGGCTACACCTTC. Its translation is CATRTAYGYTF. The chain has TRBV27 and TRBJ1-2, with a weak D call TRBD1 (6 bases). Trimming left V 10 bases short and J 4 bases short, with 10 bases between. This CDR3 spans 11 amino acids. The germline gives CDR1 MNHEY, CDR2 SMNVEV (reference sequence).

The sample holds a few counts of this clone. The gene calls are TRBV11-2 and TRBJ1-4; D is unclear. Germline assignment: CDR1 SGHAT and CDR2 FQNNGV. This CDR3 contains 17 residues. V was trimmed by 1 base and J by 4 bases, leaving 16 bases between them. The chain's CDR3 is CASSLGPAETYNEKLFF. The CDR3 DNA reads TGTGCCAGCAGCTTAGGGCCGGCGGAAACTTATAATGAAAAACTGTTTTTT.

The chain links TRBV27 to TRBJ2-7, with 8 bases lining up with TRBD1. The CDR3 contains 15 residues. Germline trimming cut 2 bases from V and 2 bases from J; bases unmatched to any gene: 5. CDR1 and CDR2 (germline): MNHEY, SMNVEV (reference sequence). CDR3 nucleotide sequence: TGTGCCAGCAGTTTACTCAGGGGGCCCCCCTACGAGCAGTACTTC. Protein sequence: CASSLLRGPPYEQYF.

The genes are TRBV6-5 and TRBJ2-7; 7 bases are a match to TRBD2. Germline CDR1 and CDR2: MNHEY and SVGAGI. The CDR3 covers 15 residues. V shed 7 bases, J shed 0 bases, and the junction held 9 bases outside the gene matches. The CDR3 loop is CASTRTSQSSYEQYF. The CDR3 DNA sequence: TGTGCCAGCACCCGGACTAGTCAGAGCTCCTACGAGCAGTACTTC.

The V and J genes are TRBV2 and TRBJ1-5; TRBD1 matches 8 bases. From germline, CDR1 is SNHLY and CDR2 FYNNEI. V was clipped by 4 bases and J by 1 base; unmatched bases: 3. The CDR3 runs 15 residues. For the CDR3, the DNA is TGTGCCAGCAGTGGGAGGACAGGGAGCAATCAGCCCCAGCATTTT. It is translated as CASSGRTGSNQPQHF.

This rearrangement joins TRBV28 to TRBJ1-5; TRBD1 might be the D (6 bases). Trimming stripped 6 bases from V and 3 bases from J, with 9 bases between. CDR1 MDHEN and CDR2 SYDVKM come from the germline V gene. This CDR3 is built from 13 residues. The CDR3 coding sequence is TGTGCCAGCAGGACAGGCCTCAATCAGCCCCAGCATTTT. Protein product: CASRTGLNQPQHF.

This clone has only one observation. CDR3 DNA sequence: TGTGCCAGCTCCCCCGGGGTACCTGAAGCTTTCTTT. This gives the protein CASSPGVPEAFF. The chain recombines TRBV18 with TRBJ1-1; D is uncertain. Germline-derived CDR1 and CDR2 are KGHSH and LQKENI. This CDR3 region has 12 residues. Trimming cost V 6 bases and J 6 bases, with 11 bases left between them.

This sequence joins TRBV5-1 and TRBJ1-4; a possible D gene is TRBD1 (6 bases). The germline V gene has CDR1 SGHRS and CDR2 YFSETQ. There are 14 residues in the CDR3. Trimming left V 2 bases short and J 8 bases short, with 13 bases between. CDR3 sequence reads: CASSFLGGREKLFF. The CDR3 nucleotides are TGCGCCAGCAGCTTTCTAGGGGGAAGAGAAAAACTGTTTTTT. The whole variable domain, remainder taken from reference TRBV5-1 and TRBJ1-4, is KAGVTQTPRYLIKTRGQQVTLSCSPISGHRSVSWYQQTPGQGLQFLFEYFSETQRNKGNFPGRFSGRQFSNSRSEMNVSTLELGDSALYLCASSFLGGREKLFFGSGTQLSVL.

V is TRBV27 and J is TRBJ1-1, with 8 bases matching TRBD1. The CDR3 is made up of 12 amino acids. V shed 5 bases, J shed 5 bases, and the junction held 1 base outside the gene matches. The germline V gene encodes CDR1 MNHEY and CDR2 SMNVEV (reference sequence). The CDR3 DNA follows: TGTGCCAGCAGTCACAGGGGGACTGAAGCTTTCTTT. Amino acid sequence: CASSHRGTEAFF.

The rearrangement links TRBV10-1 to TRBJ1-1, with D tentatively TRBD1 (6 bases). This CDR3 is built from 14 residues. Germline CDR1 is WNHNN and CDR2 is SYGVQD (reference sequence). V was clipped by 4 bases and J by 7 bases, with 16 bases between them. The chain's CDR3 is CASSGPTGSGEAFF. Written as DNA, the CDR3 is TGCGCCAGCAGTGGGCCAACAGGGTCCGGTGAAGCTTTCTTT.

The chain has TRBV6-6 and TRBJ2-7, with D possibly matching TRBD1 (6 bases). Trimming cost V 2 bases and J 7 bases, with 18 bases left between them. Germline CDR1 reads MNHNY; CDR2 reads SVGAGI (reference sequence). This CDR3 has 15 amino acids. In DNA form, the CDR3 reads TGTGCCAGCAGTTACCTCCGGCCGACTACAGGGGAGCAGTACTTC. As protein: CASSYLRPTTGEQYF.

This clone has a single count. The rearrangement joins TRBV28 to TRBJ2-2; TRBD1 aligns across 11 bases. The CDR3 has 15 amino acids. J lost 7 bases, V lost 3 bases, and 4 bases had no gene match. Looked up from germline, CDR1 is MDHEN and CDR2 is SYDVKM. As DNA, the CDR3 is TGTGCCAGCAGTTTCCGGGACAGGGGGATCGGGGAGCTGTTTTTT. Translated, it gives CASSFRDRGIGELFF.

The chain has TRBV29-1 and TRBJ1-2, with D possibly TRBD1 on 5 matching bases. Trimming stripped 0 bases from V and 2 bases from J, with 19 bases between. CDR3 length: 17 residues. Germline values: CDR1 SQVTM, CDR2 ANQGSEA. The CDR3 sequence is CSVEELSGARVNYGYTF. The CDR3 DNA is TGCAGCGTTGAAGAATTAAGCGGGGCCAGGGTGAACTATGGCTACACCTTC.

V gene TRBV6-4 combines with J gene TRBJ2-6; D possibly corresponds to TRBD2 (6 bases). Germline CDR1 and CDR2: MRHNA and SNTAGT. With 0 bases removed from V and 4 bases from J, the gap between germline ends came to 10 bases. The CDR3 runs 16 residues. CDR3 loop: CASSDSTRSGANVLTF. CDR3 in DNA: TGTGCCAGCAGTGACTCGACTAGGTCCGGGGCCAACGTCCTGACTTTC.

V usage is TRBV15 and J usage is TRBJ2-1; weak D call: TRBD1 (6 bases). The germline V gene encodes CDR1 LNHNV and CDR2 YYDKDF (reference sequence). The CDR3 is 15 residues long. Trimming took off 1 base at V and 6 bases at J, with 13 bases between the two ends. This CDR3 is CATSRAGRGVNEQFF. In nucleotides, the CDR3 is TGTGCCACCAGCAGAGCAGGCAGGGGAGTCAATGAGCAGTTCTTC.

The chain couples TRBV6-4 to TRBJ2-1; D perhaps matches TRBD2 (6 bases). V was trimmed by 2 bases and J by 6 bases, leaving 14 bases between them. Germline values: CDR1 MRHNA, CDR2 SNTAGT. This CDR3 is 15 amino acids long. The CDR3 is CASSDIPGTPNEQFF. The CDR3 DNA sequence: TGTGCCAGCAGTGACATACCCGGGACTCCCAATGAGCAGTTCTTC.

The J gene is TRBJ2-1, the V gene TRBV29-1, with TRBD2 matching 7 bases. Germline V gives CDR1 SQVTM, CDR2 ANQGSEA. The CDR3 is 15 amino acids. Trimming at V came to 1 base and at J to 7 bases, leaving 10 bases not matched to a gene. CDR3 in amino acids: CSVEVEPGGLNEQFF. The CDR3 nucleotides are TGCAGCGTTGAAGTCGAACCGGGAGGATTAAATGAGCAGTTCTTC.

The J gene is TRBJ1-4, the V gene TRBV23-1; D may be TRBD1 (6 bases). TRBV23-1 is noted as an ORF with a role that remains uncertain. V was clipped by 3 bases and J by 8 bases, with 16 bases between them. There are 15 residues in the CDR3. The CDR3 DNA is TGCGCCAGCAGTCATCGGGACATAGAGGGGGAAAAACTGTTTTTT. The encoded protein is CASSHRDIEGEKLFF.

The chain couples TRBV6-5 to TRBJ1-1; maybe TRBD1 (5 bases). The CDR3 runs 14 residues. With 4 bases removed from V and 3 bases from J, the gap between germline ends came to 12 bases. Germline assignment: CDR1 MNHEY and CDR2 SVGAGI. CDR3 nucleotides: TGTGCCAGCAGTTCGCACAGGAAGGACACTGAAGCTTTCTTT. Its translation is CASSSHRKDTEAFF.

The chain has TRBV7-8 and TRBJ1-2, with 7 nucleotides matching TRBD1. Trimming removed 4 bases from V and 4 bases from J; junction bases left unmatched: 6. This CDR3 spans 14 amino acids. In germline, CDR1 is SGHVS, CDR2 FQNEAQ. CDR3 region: CASSSSGTAYGYTF. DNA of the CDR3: TGTGCCAGCAGCTCCTCCGGGACAGCCTATGGCTACACCTTC.

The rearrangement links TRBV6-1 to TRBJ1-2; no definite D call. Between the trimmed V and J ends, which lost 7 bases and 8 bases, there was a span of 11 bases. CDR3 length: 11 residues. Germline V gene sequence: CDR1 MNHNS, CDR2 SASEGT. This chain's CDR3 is CASTPGGGYTF. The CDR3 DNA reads TGTGCCAGCACCCCGGGAGGCGGCTACACCTTC.

CDR3: CASFMGTGVNEKLFF. The CDR3 nucleotides are TGTGCCAGCTTTATGGGGACAGGGGTTAATGAAAAACTGTTTTTT. This rearrangement joins TRBV6-5 to TRBJ1-4; 10 nucleotides match TRBD1. Germline values: CDR1 MNHEY, CDR2 SVGAGI. The CDR3 totals 15 residues. Trimming took 8 bases from V and 4 from J; bases not matched to a gene: 7.

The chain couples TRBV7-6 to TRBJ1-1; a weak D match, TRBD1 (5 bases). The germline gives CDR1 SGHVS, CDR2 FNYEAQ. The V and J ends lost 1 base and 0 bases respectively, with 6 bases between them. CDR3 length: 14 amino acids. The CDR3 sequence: CASSLEDMNTEAFF. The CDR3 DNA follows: TGTGCCAGCAGCTTAGAGGACATGAACACTGAAGCTTTCTTT.

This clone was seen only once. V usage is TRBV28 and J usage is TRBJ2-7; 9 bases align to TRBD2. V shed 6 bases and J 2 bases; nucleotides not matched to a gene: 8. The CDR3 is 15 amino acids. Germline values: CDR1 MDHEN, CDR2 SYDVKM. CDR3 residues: CASRLAGTSPYEQYF. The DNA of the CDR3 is TGTGCCAGCAGGCTTGCCGGGACTAGCCCCTACGAGCAGTACTTC.

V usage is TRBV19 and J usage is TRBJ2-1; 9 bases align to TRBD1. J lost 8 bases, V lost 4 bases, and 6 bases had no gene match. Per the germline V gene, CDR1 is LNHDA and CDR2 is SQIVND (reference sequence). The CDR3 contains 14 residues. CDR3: CASSRGQGRDEQFF. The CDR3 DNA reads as TGTGCCAGTAGTAGGGGACAGGGTAGGGATGAGCAGTTCTTC. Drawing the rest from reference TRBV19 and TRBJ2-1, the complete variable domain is DGGITQSPKYLFRKEGQNVTLSCEQNLNHDAMYWYRQDPGQGLRLIYYSQIVNDFQKGDIAEGYSVSREKKESFPLTVTSAQKNPTAFYLCASSRGQGRDEQFFGPGTRLTVL.